What follows are 4 T cell receptor beta chains derived from one specimen sequenced in a study of cytomegalovirus exposure and HLA in healthy donors. The PCR contained 60 Vbeta and 13 Jbeta primers. Data came from immunoSEQ multiplex PCR; TCRdb stores just in-frame clones and leaves some out. This sample has hundreds of thousands of clones, with 60% to 80% found just once. Input material: PBMCs. The receptors stem from a male donor in good health and CMV-seronegative.

This chain's CDR3 is CASSPYGQRYGYTF. DNA for the CDR3: TGTGCCAGCAGTCCTTACGGACAGAGATATGGCTACACCTTC. J is TRBJ1-2 and V is TRBV28, with a possible D match to TRBD1 (6 bases). The CDR3 extends over 14 amino acids. Germline lookup yields CDR1 MDHEN and CDR2 SYDVKM. V lost 5 bases, J lost 5 bases, and 15 bases lay in between.

This clone was seen a few times. V is TRBV5-4 and J is TRBJ1-4; TRBD1 aligns across 7 bases. CDR1 SGHNT and CDR2 YYREEE come from the germline V gene (reference sequence). J gave up 7 bases and V 0 bases, and 6 bases lay outside the gene matches. The CDR3 is made up of 15 amino acids. The CDR3 DNA is TGTGCCAGCAGCTTGGGACGACAGGGCGGTGAAAAACTGTTTTTT. It translates to CASSLGRQGGEKLFF.

V gene TRBV4-3 combines with J gene TRBJ2-3; no reliable D call. V lost 1 base to trimming and J lost 1 base, with 9 bases between them. This CDR3 comprises 15 residues. Germline V gives CDR1 LGHNA, CDR2 YSLEER. The CDR3 loop reads CASSQGLLGTDTQYF. CDR3 coding DNA: TGCGCCAGCAGCCAAGGGCTGCTCGGCACAGATACGCAGTATTTT.

The V call is TRBV18, the J call TRBJ2-3; 7 bases align to TRBD2. Germline values: CDR1 KGHSH, CDR2 LQKENI. The CDR3 is made up of 15 amino acids. The V gene end was trimmed by 0 bases and the J gene end by 1 base; junction bases not matched to a gene: 1. CDR3 sequence (DNA): TGTGCCAGCTCACCACCCCGGGGGGGCACAGATACGCAGTATTTT. It is translated as CASSPPRGGTDTQYF.